The rows below give T cell receptor beta chains drawn from one sample of a study of blood T cell repertoires in COVID-19. Measured with immunoSEQ multiplex PCR; TCRdb has only the in-frame clones, and not every one. Of fewer than 100,000 clones in the sample, 90% were seen once. Sequenced: peripheral blood. Receptors were obtained from a woman of 80 years or more with acute or convalescent COVID-19. Both conserved end residues are part of each CDR3. A D gene is named only where the DNA matches it firmly. Size values are once, few and many counts, or a class for expanded clones, and some rows have none.

D	V	size	J	DNA	CDR3
-	TRBV3-1/TRBV3-2	-	TRBJ1-4	TGTGCCAGCAGCCAAACGACAGCAACTAATGAAAAACTGTTTTTT	CASSQTTATNEKLFF
-	TRBV18	-	TRBJ1-1	TGTGCCAGCTCACCAAGGCGGGGGGACACTGAAGCTTTCTTT	CASSPRRGDTEAFF
-	TRBV13	-	TRBJ2-1	TGTGCCAGCAGCTTAAGAATGGCAGGGGTCAATGAGCAGTTCTTC	CASSLRMAGVNEQFF
TRBD2	TRBV5-1	-	TRBJ2-3	TGCGCCAGCACCCAGGGGACTAGCGCAGATACGCAGTATTTT	CASTQGTSADTQYF
TRBD1	TRBV10-3	-	TRBJ2-6	TGTGCCATCAGTGAGACCCGGACAGGGGCGAGCTCTGGGGCCAACGTCCTGACTTTC	CAISETRTGASSGANVLTF
TRBD2	TRBV19	-	TRBJ2-3	TGTGCCAGTAGCCCTCTTGGGGGGGGGAGCACAGATACGCAGTATTTT	CASSPLGGGSTDTQYF
-	TRBV5-8	-	TRBJ1-5	TGTGCCAGCAGCTTGGCCATCACAGGAGAACAGCCCCAGCATTTT	CASSLAITGEQPQHF
TRBD2	TRBV12-3/TRBV12-4	once	TRBJ2-7	TGTGCCAGCAGTTTAGCCACTAGCGCCGAGCAGTACTTC	CASSLATSAEQYF
-	TRBV3-1/TRBV3-2	once	TRBJ2-3	TGTGCCAGCAGCCTCCGGGACAACGTACATACGCAGTATTTT	CASSLRDNVHTQYF
TRBD2	TRBV6-5	-	TRBJ2-3	TGTGCCAGCCGACTAGCGGTCACAGATACGCAGTATTTT	CASRLAVTDTQYF
TRBD2	TRBV19	-	TRBJ2-1	TGTGCCAGTAGTATAGATCAGACTAGCCCCTCCTTTTACAATGAGCAGTTCTTC	CASSIDQTSPSFYNEQFF
-	TRBV28	-	TRBJ2-3	TGTGCCAGCAGTTTCGGCCAACCGGGGAGTACAGATACGCAGTATTTT	CASSFGQPGSTDTQYF
-	TRBV2	-	TRBJ1-2	TGTGCCAGCAGTTTCTCGACAGGTGGCTACACCTTC	CASSFSTGGYTF
-	TRBV4-3	-	TRBJ1-6	TGCGCCAGCAGCCAAGATTTTCAGGGGCGCGGATCACCCCTCCACTTT	CASSQDFQGRGSPLHF
TRBD2	TRBV7-3	-	TRBJ2-2	TGTGCCAGCAGCCCTACTAGCGGGGCTACCGGGGAGCTGTTTTTT	CASSPTSGATGELFF
-	TRBV18	-	TRBJ2-2	TGTGCCAGCTCACCACGGCTTTCCCAGAACACCGGGGAGCTGTTTTTT	CASSPRLSQNTGELFF
TRBD2	TRBV3-1/TRBV3-2	-	TRBJ2-1	TGTGCCAGCAGCCAAGTCTTTAGCGGGATCACGGCCCTTCTAGTCGATGAGCAGTTCTTC	CASSQVFSGITALLVDEQFF
-	TRBV19	-	TRBJ1-4	TGTGCCAGTAGTAACCAACAGATTCGTAATGAAAAACTGTTTTTT	CASSNQQIRNEKLFF
-	TRBV7-9	-	TRBJ1-1	TGTGCCAGCAGCTTGACAACAGCAAACACTGAAGCTTTCTTT	CASSLTTANTEAFF
TRBD1	TRBV3-1/TRBV3-2	-	TRBJ1-5	TGTGCCAGCAGCCGAGCCGGACAGGGCAATCAGCCCCAGCATTTT	CASSRAGQGNQPQHF
-	TRBV6-5	-	TRBJ1-1	TGTGCCAGCAGTTGGACAGTGAACACTGAAGCTTTCTTT	CASSWTVNTEAFF
-	TRBV5-6	-	TRBJ1-2	TGTGCCAGCAGCTTGGCGGGGGGCTATGGCTACACCTTC	CASSLAGGYGYTF
-	TRBV3-1/TRBV3-2	-	TRBJ1-1	TGTGCCAGCAGCCCGAGTGTGAACACTGAAGCTTTCTTT	CASSPSVNTEAFF
TRBD2	TRBV27	-	TRBJ2-3	TGTGCCAGCAGTTTAGTCTCGGGCCGACTAGCGGCCATCACAGATACGCAGTATTTT	CASSLVSGRLAAITDTQYF
TRBD1	TRBV7-9	-	TRBJ1-1	TGTGCCAGCAGCCCTTGGACAGGAAACACTGAAGCTTTCTTT	CASSPWTGNTEAFF
TRBD1	TRBV9	-	TRBJ1-3	TGTGCCAGCAGCGCAGATGGGACAGCCCACGGGGGCACCATATATTTT	CASSADGTAHGGTIYF
TRBD2	TRBV3-1/TRBV3-2	-	TRBJ2-5	TGTGCCAGCAGCCAAGGCGGGGGGACAGAGACCCAGTACTTC	CASSQGGGTETQYF
TRBD1	TRBV18	-	TRBJ1-5	TGTGCCAGCTCACCGACAGGGCCTCTCTATAGCAATCAGCCCCAGCATTTT	CASSPTGPLYSNQPQHF
-	TRBV13	-	TRBJ2-1	TGTGCCAGCAGTAAGACTGTCCGCAATGAGCAGTTCTTC	CASSKTVRNEQFF
-	TRBV4-3	-	TRBJ2-3	TGCGCCAGCAGCCAAGACCGGGCGGGGGCCACAGATACGCAGTATTTT	CASSQDRAGATDTQYF
TRBD1	TRBV6-5	-	TRBJ1-5	TGTGCCAGCAGTAACGGACAGGGTCGGAATCAGCCCCAGCATTTT	CASSNGQGRNQPQHF
-	TRBV5-6	-	TRBJ2-5	TGTGCCAGCAGCTTTAGCGTAGGGGGGACCCAGTACTTC	CASSFSVGGTQYF
TRBD2	TRBV6-5	-	TRBJ2-7	TGTGCCAGCAGAGTTCTAGCGGGTTCATCCTACGAGCAGTACTTC	CASRVLAGSSYEQYF
-	TRBV28	-	TRBJ2-1	TGTGCCAGCAGTTTGAATGTGGGAGCGGGGCAGTTCTTC	CASSLNVGAGQFF
-	TRBV6-6	-	TRBJ1-2	TGTGCCAGCAGTTACTCGGTAGCTAGCTACACCTTC	CASSYSVASYTF
TRBD1	TRBV18	-	TRBJ1-1	TGTGCCAGCTCACTACCAACAGGGGAAAACACTGAAGCTTTCTTT	CASSLPTGENTEAFF
-	TRBV5-8	-	TRBJ1-3	TGTGCCAGCAGCTTGGCCTGGCAGGGTGGAAACACCATATATTTT	CASSLAWQGGNTIYF
-	TRBV5-4	-	TRBJ1-2	TGTGCCAGCAGCTCAGAAAATGCGGGGGTGAATGGCTACACCTTC	CASSSENAGVNGYTF
-	TRBV5-6	-	TRBJ2-3	TGTGCCAGCAGCGGGACACTTAGCACAGATACGCAGTATTTT	CASSGTLSTDTQYF
-	TRBV10-1	-	TRBJ2-7	TGCGCCAGCGGGGGAGGCATCGTCTCCTACGAGCAGTACTTC	CASGGGIVSYEQYF
TRBD2	TRBV11-2	-	TRBJ2-5	TGTGCCAGCAGCTTGGGACTAGCTACGGAGACCCAGTACTTC	CASSLGLATETQYF
TRBD2	TRBV10-3	-	TRBJ2-1	TGTGCCAGCCTCATAGCGGGCGGCTCCTACAATGAGCAGTTCTTC	CASLIAGGSYNEQFF
TRBD1	TRBV28	-	TRBJ1-2	TGTGCCAGCAGAGGGGCAGGGGGCGCCGGAGGCTATGGCTACACCTTC	CASRGAGGAGGYGYTF
TRBD1	TRBV5-4	-	TRBJ1-1	TGTGCCAGCAGCCTCGGGACAGGGGGCAGGACTGAAGCTTTCTTT	CASSLGTGGRTEAFF
TRBD1	TRBV15	-	TRBJ1-3	TGTGCCACCAGCCTACAGGGGTTCGAAAACACCATATATTTT	CATSLQGFENTIYF
-	TRBV27	-	TRBJ1-1	TGTGCCAGCAGTTTGCGATCTAACACTGAAGCTTTCTTT	CASSLRSNTEAFF
TRBD2	TRBV7-8	-	TRBJ2-2	TGTGCCAGCAGCTTATTAGCGGGAGTGAACGGGGAGCTGTTTTTT	CASSLLAGVNGELFF
-	TRBV25-1	-	TRBJ1-3	TGTGCCAGCCGTGGGGTGGGGCCTGGAAACACCATATATTTT	CASRGVGPGNTIYF
-	TRBV6-5	once	TRBJ2-5	TGTGCCAGCAGAACTACTTGGACACTGGAGGAGACCCAGTACTTC	CASRTTWTLEETQYF
TRBD1	TRBV6-1	-	TRBJ1-2	TGTGCCAGCAGTGATAGACAGGGCGGCTACACCTTC	CASSDRQGGYTF
-	TRBV5-1	-	TRBJ2-1	TGCGCCAGCAGCTTGGGCTCGGACAGTTACAATGAGCAGTTCTTC	CASSLGSDSYNEQFF
TRBD1	TRBV10-3	-	TRBJ1-5	TGTGCCATCAGTGAACAGGGGGTCGGTCAGCCCCAGCATTTT	CAISEQGVGQPQHF
TRBD2	TRBV4-1	-	TRBJ2-1	TGCGCCAGCAGCCAAGATCTAGCGGGAGTAAGGTGGCAGTTCTTC	CASSQDLAGVRWQFF
TRBD1	TRBV5-1	-	TRBJ1-6	TGCGCCAGCAGCTTGGATGGGACAGGGGGCATAACCCTCCACTTT	CASSLDGTGGITLHF
-	TRBV7-5	-	TRBJ2-1	TGTGTCAGAAGCCTAAAAGCTAGCGGGGGGGCCAATGAGCAGTTCTTC	CVRSLKASGGANEQFF
TRBD2	TRBV6-2/TRBV6-3	-	TRBJ2-3	TGTGCCAGCAGTCCGGGGGGGAGCACAGATACGCAGTATTTT	CASSPGGSTDTQYF
TRBD1	TRBV12-3/TRBV12-4	-	TRBJ1-2	TGTGCCAGCAGACGCCAGGGGGCCGGTGGCTACACCTTC	CASRRQGAGGYTF
TRBD2	TRBV5-1	-	TRBJ2-3	TGCGCCAGCAGCCTGAAACTAGCGGGGGCTAGCACAGATACGCAGTATTTT	CASSLKLAGASTDTQYF